The clone carrying this T cell receptor (beta chain) was counted many times. CDR3 length: 14 amino acids. Germline lookup yields CDR1 DFQATT and CDR2 SNEGSKA (reference sequence). The V gene lost 1 base and the J gene lost 6 bases, with 12 bases spanning the gap. TCRdb re-analysed the reads in MiXCR, keeping a single row per CDR3 protein. The repertoire holds fewer than 250,000 distinct CDR3 sequences, with 29% as singletons. This entry comes from a study of kidney transplant recipient with SARS-CoV-2 infection. This sequence joins TRBV20-1 and TRBJ2-2; no firm D call. The TCR originated in a male patient aged 25 to 39 who had COVID-19 and was a kidney transplant recipient. Some T cells here may be from the graft donor. This specimen was a blood sample, taken at baseline and on roughly day 110 from a kidney transplant recipient. The CDR3 loop is CSARGPNSPGELFF. CDR3 in DNA: TGCAGTGCTAGAGGACCCAACAGTCCCGGGGAGCTGTTTTTT.